Reported below is one T cell receptor beta chain. The clone's antigen remains unknown. This sample stems from a study of cytomegalovirus exposure and HLA in healthy donors (dated by TCRdb to about 2017). Regarding the study in general: An earlier analysis of roughly 500 of the donors reported around 280 Gb of sequence data and around 100 million unique TCR beta sequences obtained from 150 million to 200 million T cells. Besides the first cohort of 666 subjects, a separate validation cohort made up of roughly 130 different subjects was used. Rather than drawing on any new phenotypic data, the later analysis identified candidate immune exposures from TCR beta sequences and the way those sequences occurred across donors. Donor age, sex, ethnicity and CMV serostatus were collected together with the repertoire data. The study aimed to test whether cataloging public T cell receptors could reveal signatures of past pathogen exposure. The number of donors typed differed by locus, with 629-630 for A, B, C, DRB1 and DQB1, approximately 500 for DQA1, approximately 580 for DPA1, and approximately 470 for DPB1. All discovery cohort repertoires had been generated on a single sequencing platform. An earlier analysis of fewer than 700 of the donors applied high-throughput TCR beta sequencing to assess whether each TCR beta V gene segment acted as functional or pseudogenic. High-throughput TCR immunosequencing, statistical association of individual TCRs with disease status, and machine learning were combined to predict cytomegalovirus infection status. HLA typing included class I and class II loci at four-digit resolution. An early release that covered 640 HLA-typed donors contained about 300 gigabases of sequencing data and around 80 million unique TCR sequences. Using immunosequencing, the study profiled T cell repertoires from 666 subjects and related those repertoires to cytomegalovirus serostatus. Of the 300 to 500 genotyped donors, 81% were placed in the genetic ancestry cluster associated with self-reported Caucasian donors. A later genetic analysis used genome-wide SNP genotypes for about 65% of the 666 donors, treating that subset as a discovery cohort. A later analysis re-analyzed previously published TCR beta repertoires from 650 to 800 donors and added high-resolution HLA genotyping to study TCR occurrence patterns. Four to six DR-DQ haplotypes were handled as single units for association and clustering, since linkage in the cohort was strong. Among several hundred genotyped donors of the cohort, an average of approximately 200,000 unique TCR beta nucleotide sequences was sequenced per donor, of which roughly 18% were non-productive. Study-level results and caveats: Several of the top co-occurrence clusters appeared to be linked to parvovirus B19, influenza, CMV and Epstein-Barr virus, according to a later analysis. A later analysis found that TCR association rates varied across HLA loci, with DRB1 alleles showing the most associated TCRs and HLA-C alleles the fewest. The classifier was reported to diagnose cytomegalovirus status with high specificity and sensitivity in both the original and validation cohorts. Linkage disequilibrium might explain the correlated functional status among segregating V segments, but an unknown experimental factor could not be excluded. While some public TCRs were present in many individuals, most TCR sequences turned up only very rarely across donors. According to a later analysis, most CMV-associated TCR beta chains appeared to be HLA-restricted, and the HLA associations seemed to be driven largely by CMV exposure. In a later analysis, some 18,000 TCR beta sequences were associated with specific HLA alleles at a false discovery rate of 0.05. According to a later genetic analysis, donors in an Asian-associated ancestry cluster had fewer N-insertions in productive TCRs than the approximately 700-donor mean. In an earlier analysis of about 600 of the donors, most TCR beta V segments appeared in productive rearrangements about 87% or about 30% of the time, broadly matching IMGT annotations. When HLA alleles, especially DR and DQ, strongly co-occurred, TCR associations were difficult to assign to individual alleles. Some IMGT-functional V segments, including TRBV6-2 and TRBV6-3, could not be distinguished by the 87-base-pair reads and were therefore excluded. A cluster of highly shared sequence variants was judged likely to be a technical artifact of the sequencing pipeline. A further reported finding was that TCR beta sequences accurately predicted the HLA-A and HLA-B alleles for most subjects in the first cohort. Compared with equally common non-associated chains, HLA-associated TCR beta chains in a later analysis were more clonally expanded and had lower generation probabilities. Sequencing depth was assumed to be roughly uniform across donors in the presence/absence analyses, though that assumption may not hold. Because some donors lacked HLA typing at each locus, the association tests relied only on the typed subset. Immune exposure information for the cohort was limited to CMV serostatus. In this cohort, only TCR beta chains were sequenced, and detectable features were limited by the absence of alpha or paired-chain data. Three of the identified cytomegalovirus-associated TCR beta chains were confirmed in vitro to be specific for cytomegalovirus antigens. Roughly 15 rarely observed V segments, including chromosome 9 orphons, were excluded from the earlier analysis of about 610 of the donors because counts were too low. An association between a missense DCLRE1C variant and V-gene and J-gene trimming of TCR beta chains was found in a later genetic analysis and replicated in an independent cohort. In the study, around 150 TCR beta chains were listed as associated with cytomegalovirus. The authors suggested that the approach could potentially be extended to other disease states and immunological phenotypes.

The library was built by means of the immunoSEQ multiplex PCR assay. For the multiplex PCR, a mixture combining 60 forward primers for TCR Vbeta segments and 13 reverse primers for TCR Jbeta segments was used. The CDR3 region of rearranged TCR beta genes was amplified from genomic DNA by a multiplex PCR assay. On the Illumina HiSeq System, the amplified TCR beta libraries were sequenced as 87-base-pair reads. On the authors' methods: A later analysis counted approximately 84 million unique TCR beta chains across the 650 to 700 repertoires, and 9.5 million to 11 million of these chains were shared by at least two donors. A nearest-neighbor algorithm error-corrected the raw reads and collapsed the reads into unique sequences, merging closely related sequences to remove PCR and sequencing errors. Alignment of CDR3 sequences to IMGT reference sequences was used to assign V, D and J gene segments. For a sequence to be retained, a match of at least six nucleotides to both a V gene segment and a J gene segment was required. A rearrangement was called productive if the CDR3 had no stop codons and remained in frame with V and J, and every other rearrangement was called non-productive. Following IMGT convention, CDR3 was defined as the stretch from the second conserved V-encoded cysteine to the conserved J-encoded phenylalanine. Sequences without an unambiguous match to a single V gene segment were excluded from the earlier analysis of 450 to 750 of the donors. In an earlier analysis of 587 of the donors, V segments were called functional above 56.7% productive rearrangements and were called segregating when the between-donor standard deviation exceeded 5%. A statistical classification framework was built for diagnosing cytomegalovirus status from the catalog of TCR beta chain sequences. In a later analysis, V and J genes were assigned by comparing TCR nucleotide sequences against IMGT/GENE-DB human TR gene sequences. The TCRdist pipeline was used in a later analysis to assign CDR3 sequences and most-parsimonious VDJ recombination scenarios. A later analysis defined each TCR beta chain by its CDR3 amino acid sequence plus V-gene family, and excluded reads lacking a unique V-gene family. In a later analysis, nearly 600 highly shared, low-generation-probability nucleotide sequences were removed to address suspected cross-contamination and a sequencing artifact. A later analysis calculated a clonal expansion index for each public chain from normalized within-repertoire ranks of inferred template counts. A later analysis computed generation probabilities with a VDJ recombination model fitted to out-of-frame rearrangements, and checked the results against IGoR. In a later analysis, TCR-TCR, TCR-HLA and TCR-CMV co-occurrence was scored with hypergeometric tests, and a repertoire-size bias correction was applied to TCR pairs. In a later analysis, false discovery rates were estimated by permuting HLA or CMV assignments 20 times. A later analysis grouped co-occurring TCRs with DBSCAN, adding TCRdist sequence similarity when clustering within HLA-allele-positive subsets. Co-occurrence clustering excluded repertoires with fewer than 30,000 or more than 120,000 public chains, plus five with anomalous nucleotide sharing. The immuneACCESS repertoire file appears here via TCRdb, limited to in-frame rearrangements. These files lack a portion of the clones; in checked studies, under half of the deficit traces to unresolved V genes, and the cause of the others is not known. V and J calls and clone size are given by that table; D and trimming were obtained from the DNA. The sample table on file contains around 130,000 clones. Clones ranked in the top ten supply 1.5% to 2.5% of the sample.

CDR1 and CDR2, looked up from the germline V gene, are ENHRY and SYGVKD. Trimming leaves V shorter by 5 bases and J shorter by 7 bases, with the junction holding 9 bases beyond the gene matches. The CDR3, cysteine through phenylalanine, is 15 amino acids long. Of all the DNA, just the CDR3 is kept, 45 bases in frame from base 1. In total, roughly 670 healthy bone marrow donors made up the cohort. At the time of sampling, all cohort members were nominally healthy, though unrecorded immune exposures were likely present. The donor was CMV seronegative and belonged to the group of more than 300 seronegative cohort members. A peripheral blood sample was collected from each donor, and TCR beta sequencing was performed on peripheral blood mononuclear cells. The Qiagen DNeasy Blood Extraction Kit was used to extract genomic DNA from the blood cell samples.

The sequence is built from TRBV10-3 and TRBJ1-2, and 11 junctional nucleotides match TRBD1. The sample comprised PBMCs. This TCR came from a woman aged 60-75 years in good health and CMV-seronegative. The nucleotides are TGTGCCATCAGTCGGGGACAGGGGGTCCCTATTGGCTACACCTTC. Translated, this is CAISRGQGVPIGYTF.